One sample yielded the 5 T cell receptor beta chains listed below, sequenced in a study of blood T cell repertoires in COVID-19. Method: immunoSEQ multiplex PCR; TCRdb's copy keeps in-frame clones and lacks some. The sample holds under 250,000 clones, around 90% seen once. What was sequenced was PBMCs or T cells enriched from blood (not recorded which). These receptors came from a young woman who had been exposed to COVID-19.

The table lists this clone with a count of one. The V and J genes are TRBV6-5 and TRBJ2-1; no firm D call. The V end lost 2 bases, the J end lost 6 bases, and 14 bases lay between the germline ends. The CDR3 contains 15 residues. CDR1 and CDR2 (germline): MNHEY, SVGAGI. The CDR3 spells CASSYTYRRINEQFF. CDR3 DNA: TGTGCCAGCAGTTACACCTACCGGCGGATCAATGAGCAGTTCTTC.

This chain links TRBV19 with TRBJ2-5; TRBD2 aligns across 7 bases. Germline V CDR1 and CDR2: LNHDA, SQIVND (reference sequence). V lost 5 bases and J lost 3; bases outside the gene matches: 6. CDR3 length: 14 amino acids. This CDR3 is CASSPPSGKETQYF. For the CDR3, the DNA is TGTGCCAGTAGTCCTCCTAGCGGAAAAGAGACCCAGTACTTC.

This chain joins TRBV2 and TRBJ2-2, with D unclear. The length of the CDR3 is 14 residues. V was shortened by 5 bases and J by 0 bases, with 7 bases between the two germline ends. Looked up from germline, CDR1 is SNHLY and CDR2 is FYNNEI. CDR3 sequence (DNA): TGTGCCAGCAGTCTACTTGCGAACACCGGGGAGCTGTTTTTT. Translation: CASSLLANTGELFF.

This sequence joins TRBV27 and TRBJ2-6, with 14 bases that match TRBD2. The germline V gene encodes CDR1 MNHEY and CDR2 SMNVEV (reference sequence). The junction had 9 bases not matched to a gene; V was cut back by 5 bases and J by 0 bases. The CDR3 consists of 20 residues. CDR3 DNA: TGTGCCAGCAGTCCCTGGACTAGCGGGAGGACGAGCTCTGGGGCCAACGTCCTGACTTTC. This codes for CASSPWTSGRTSSGANVLTF.

This chain joins TRBV5-1 and TRBJ2-1, with 12 bases lining up with TRBD2. CDR3 length equals 17 residues. CDR1 is SGHRS, CDR2 YFSETQ, per germline. The trim removed 0 bases at V and 3 bases at J, leaving 4 bases unmatched. The CDR3 DNA sequence: TGCGCCAGCAGCTTGGCTAGCGGGAGGGCCTTCTACAATGAGCAGTTCTTC. Translating it yields CASSLASGRAFYNEQFF. Full variable domain (remainder filled in from reference TRBV5-1 and TRBJ2-1): KAGVTQTPRYLIKTRGQQVTLSCSPISGHRSVSWYQQTPGQGLQFLFEYFSETQRNKGNFPGRFSGRQFSNSRSEMNVSTLELGDSALYLCASSLASGRAFYNEQFFGPGTRLTVL.